A single sample gave rise to the 10 T cell receptor beta chains below, sequenced in a study of shared clonotypes between healthy human individuals. Profiled with immunoSEQ multiplex PCR; TCRdb holds only in-frame clones, not every one. The sample holds approximately 330,000 clones, over 70% seen once. The sequenced sample consisted of memory CD4+ T cells sorted from blood. The subset was: CD45RA-negative fraction. Receptor source: a young man in good health.

The chain is built from TRBV7-3 and TRBJ1-2, with 7 bases that match TRBD1. The germline gives CDR1 SGHTA, CDR2 FQGTGA. V shed 5 bases and J 4 bases; nucleotides not matched to a gene: 13. The CDR3 runs to 16 residues. The CDR3 nucleotides are TGTGCCAGCAGCGAGACACCGGGACAGAAGACCTATGGCTACACCTTC. This codes for CASSETPGQKTYGYTF. The full variable domain, completed using reference TRBV7-3 and TRBJ1-2, is GAGVSQTPSNKVTEKGKYVELRCDPISGHTALYWYRQSLGQGPEFLIYFQGTGAADDSGLPNDRFFAVRPEGSVSTLKIQRTERGDSAVYLCASSETPGQKTYGYTFGSGTRLTVV.

The rearrangement joins TRBV6-1 to TRBJ2-7; D not certain. The CDR3 covers 13 residues. Deletions cut 5 bases from V and 0 bases from J, with 8 bases between. Germline lookup yields CDR1 MNHNS and CDR2 SASEGT. CDR3 coding DNA: TGTGCCAGCAGTCTTTTAAGCTCCTACGAGCAGTACTTC. This encodes CASSLLSSYEQYF.

This clone was found once. This chain joins TRBV5-1 and TRBJ2-7; possibly TRBD1 or TRBD2 for D (5 bases each). The V gene lost 3 bases and the J gene lost 4 bases, with 14 bases spanning the gap. The CDR3 loop spans 14 amino acids. Germline V gives CDR1 SGHRS, CDR2 YFSETQ. CDR3 protein: CASSSLAGSYEQYF. CDR3 nucleotides: TGCGCCAGCAGCTCGCTAGCAGGGTCGTACGAGCAGTACTTC.

Comment on this clone: This same CDR3 is encoded by further DNA sequences in the sample. This chain uses TRBV2 with TRBJ2-1; maybe TRBD2 (5 bases). The ends were cut back, 8 bases at V and 0 bases at J, with 14 bases in the middle. Germline assignment: CDR1 SNHLY and CDR2 FYNNEI. The CDR3 contains 15 residues. Written as DNA, the CDR3 is TGTGCCAGCTCTTCAGACCGGGGCTCCTACAATGAGCAGTTCTTC. Its protein is CASSSDRGSYNEQFF.

Written as DNA, the CDR3 is TGTGCCAGCAGCTCCTTAAACCGATGGACAGGAGAGCATGAGCAGTTCTTC. This sequence encodes CASSSLNRWTGEHEQFF. The V call is TRBV7-2, the J call TRBJ2-1, with 7 nucleotides matching TRBD1. The CDR3 totals 17 residues. Germline V gene sequence: CDR1 SGHTA, CDR2 FQGNSA. V was clipped by 4 bases and J by 8 bases; unmatched bases: 17.

The chain couples TRBV11-3 to TRBJ2-4, with no clear D. V lost 5 bases to trimming and J lost 8 bases, with 13 bases between them. The CDR3 is 13 residues long. Germline CDR1 SGHNT, CDR2 YENEEA. The CDR3 spells CASSPDPKDIQYF. CDR3 DNA sequence: TGTGCCAGCAGCCCTGATCCCAAGGACATTCAGTACTTC.

The V gene is TRBV7-2, the J gene TRBJ2-2; 8 nucleotides line up with TRBD2. Germline V gene lookup returns CDR1 SGHTA and CDR2 FQGNSA. The CDR3 loop spans 16 amino acids. Unmatched junction bases numbered 4, after V lost 4 bases and J lost 0 bases. CDR3 bases: TGTGCCAGCAGCTCCCTGGGACTAGCGAACACCGGGGAGCTGTTTTTT. Its translation: CASSSLGLANTGELFF.

This chain links TRBV30 with TRBJ2-2; D unclear. Germline V gene lookup returns CDR1 GTSNPN and CDR2 SVGIG (reference sequence). V was shortened by 4 bases and J by 8 bases, with 14 bases between the two germline ends. The CDR3 has 13 amino acids. In DNA form, the CDR3 reads TGTGCCTGGACTTTGTCCCAAAAAGGGGAGCTGTTTTTT. Residues: CAWTLSQKGELFF.

This clone was picked up one time. This rearrangement joins TRBV4-2 to TRBJ2-2, with D perhaps being TRBD1 or TRBD2 (5 bases each). Trimming took 3 bases from V and 6 from J, leaving 8 bases between them. Per germline, CDR1 LGHNA and CDR2 YNFKEQ. This CDR3 has 13 residues. DNA for the CDR3: TGTGCCAGCAGCCAGAGGGGCGCCGGGGAGCTGTTTTTT. Protein sequence: CASSQRGAGELFF.

The V gene is TRBV5-1, the J gene TRBJ1-1; D possibly corresponds to TRBD1 (6 bases). Germline assignment: CDR1 SGHRS and CDR2 YFSETQ. Trimming left V 4 bases short and J 1 base short, with 14 bases between. The CDR3 consists of 15 residues. This CDR3 reads CASSLEVGANTEAFF. In nucleotides, the CDR3 is TGCGCCAGCAGCCTCGAAGTGGGGGCGAACACTGAAGCTTTCTTT.